The 2 T cell receptor beta chains reported below all come from one sample, sequenced in a study of T cells in Graves' hyperthyroidism and ophthalmopathy. What was amplified from RNA transcripts were TCR beta CDR3 regions. A set of HTBI primers served as the primers for a first-round RT-PCR of the TCR CDR3. TCRdb analysed the multiplex PCR reads with MiXCR anew, one entry per CDR3 protein. The sample has 85,000 to 110,000 distinct CDR3 sequences, about 50% seen once. Sequencing used blood. The receptors come from a middle-aged man with Graves' hyperthyroidism.

About this clonotype: A single base separates this from a much larger clone, so it may be a read error. The chain combines TRBV12-3 or TRBV12-4 with TRBJ1-1; D is ambiguous. This CDR3 has 11 amino acids. Trimming took off 3 bases at V and 10 bases at J, with 9 bases between the two ends. The CDR3 sequence: CASSFEFGAFF. The CDR3 DNA reads as TGTGCCAGCAGTTTTGAGTTTGGAGCTTTCTTT.

This clonotype showed up many times. The chain carries TRBV9 and TRBJ1-1; 9 bases fit TRBD1. From germline, CDR1 is SGDLS and CDR2 YYNGEE. J gave up 2 bases and V 2 bases, and 7 bases lay outside the gene matches. The CDR3 is 16 amino acids. CDR3 sequence reads: CASSVGQGIFNTEAFF. CDR3 DNA sequence: TGTGCCAGCAGCGTGGGACAGGGTATCTTTAACACTGAAGCTTTCTTT.